The rows below give T cell receptor beta chains drawn from one sample of a study of T cell responses to AZD1222 COVID-19 vaccine. Clones were sequenced by immunoSEQ multiplex PCR, and TCRdb holds only the in-frame ones, with some missing. This table has about 60,000 clones, 90% to 95% appearing once. The sample in question was peripheral blood, obtained 28 days after the second dose of the MenACWY control vaccine. These receptors originate from an adult who received the MenACWY meningococcal vaccine as a control. CDR3s include the opening cysteine and the closing phenylalanine or tryptophan.

TRBV29-1	TRBJ2-7	CSAGRPPYEQYF
TRBV28	TRBJ1-3	CASLSTGNTIYF
TRBV5-6	TRBJ1-1	CASSLSTGGLGTEAFF
TRBV24-1	TRBJ2-4	CATSANRGGGNIQYF
TRBV24-1	TRBJ2-1	CATSPSGVRRNEQFF
TRBV28	TRBJ2-7	CASSLWEGAASEQYF
TRBV19	TRBJ2-1	CASSIIPAGGHEQFF
TRBV5-6	TRBJ1-1	CASSTTGNTEAFF
TRBV29-1	TRBJ1-2	CSDRSEGADDGYTF
TRBV2	TRBJ1-4	CASSEQGLVLATNEKLFF
TRBV6-2/TRBV6-3	TRBJ2-2	CASSAGGAGELFF
TRBV5-1	TRBJ2-7	CASSLLGDYEQYF
TRBV7-9	TRBJ2-7	CASTREGPYEQYF
TRBV11-2	TRBJ1-4	CASSSPGTGVPEKLFF
TRBV4-1	TRBJ1-6	CASSQDAGKNSPLHF
TRBV29-1	TRBJ2-7	CSVEQDGYEQYF
TRBV7-9	TRBJ2-1	CASSPDYPQESPDEQFF
TRBV5-1	TRBJ2-1	CASSLISGTSGYNEQFF
TRBV13	TRBJ2-1	CASSAGLAGSDEQFF
TRBV24-1	TRBJ2-5	CATSDGGPETQYF
TRBV9	TRBJ2-7	CASSGTSLRDEQYF
TRBV5-1	TRBJ2-5	CASSLAVGLAVRETQYF
TRBV29-1	TRBJ2-1	CSVDGTPWDNEQFF
TRBV28	TRBJ1-5	CASSLPNNQPQHF
TRBV19	TRBJ2-1	CASSITGTPRGSYNEQFF